This TCR beta chain was observed in a study of blood T cells in healthy people across ages. Study information: Per every two T cells, about one barcoded beta molecule was captured by template switching.

The germline V gene has CDR1 MNHNS and CDR2 SASEGT. This CDR3 contains 14 residues. V lost 7 bases and J 6 bases, leaving 16 bases between the germline ends. It was ten milliliters of peripheral blood that were drawn from each donor. Sample-barcoded 5' priming and a J-beta primer mix drove a second PCR of roughly 6 to 12 cycles. MiXCR was run by TCRdb on the 5' RACE reads, yielding one entry per CDR3 protein. The repertoire holds 1.5 million to 2 million distinct CDR3 sequences, with around 36% as singletons. This receptor was taken from a woman in her 30s in good health. The chain carries TRBV6-1 and TRBJ1-5; D is unclear. The sequenced material came from blood. DNA of the CDR3: TGTGCCAGCAAAGAGGAAGGCGTCGCTCAGCCCCAGCATTTT. Translated: CASKEEGVAQPQHF.